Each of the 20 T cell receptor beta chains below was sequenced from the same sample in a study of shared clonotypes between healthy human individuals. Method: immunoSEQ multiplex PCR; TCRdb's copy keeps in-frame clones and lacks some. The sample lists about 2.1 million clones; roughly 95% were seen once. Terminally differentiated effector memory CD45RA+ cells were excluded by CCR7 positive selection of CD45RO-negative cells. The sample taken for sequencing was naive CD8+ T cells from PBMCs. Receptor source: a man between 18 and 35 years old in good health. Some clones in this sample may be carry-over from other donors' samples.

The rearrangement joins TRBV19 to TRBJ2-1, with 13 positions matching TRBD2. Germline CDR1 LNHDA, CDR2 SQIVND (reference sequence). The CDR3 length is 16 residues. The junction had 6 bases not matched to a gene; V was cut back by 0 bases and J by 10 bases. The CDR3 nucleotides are TGTGCCAGTAGTATAGACGGACTAGCGGGAGTGGTGGAGCAGTTCTTC. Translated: CASSIDGLAGVVEQFF.

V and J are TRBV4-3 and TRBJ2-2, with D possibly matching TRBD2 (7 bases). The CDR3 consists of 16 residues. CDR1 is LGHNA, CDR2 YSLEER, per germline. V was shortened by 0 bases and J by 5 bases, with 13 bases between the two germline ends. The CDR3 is CASSQDAGEGTGELFF. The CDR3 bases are TGCGCCAGCAGCCAAGACGCAGGGGAGGGGACCGGGGAGCTGTTTTTT.

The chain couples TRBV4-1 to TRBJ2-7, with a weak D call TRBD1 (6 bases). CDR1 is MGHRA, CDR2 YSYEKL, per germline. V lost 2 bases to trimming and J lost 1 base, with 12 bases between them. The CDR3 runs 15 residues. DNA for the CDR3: TGCGCCAGCAGCCAATTTGGCGGACAGTCCTACGAGCAGTACTTC. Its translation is CASSQFGGQSYEQYF.

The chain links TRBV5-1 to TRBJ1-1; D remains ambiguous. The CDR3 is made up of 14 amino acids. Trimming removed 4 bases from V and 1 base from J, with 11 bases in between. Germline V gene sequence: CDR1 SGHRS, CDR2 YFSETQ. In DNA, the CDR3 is TGCGCCAGCAGCCCATCCGGGCCGAACACTGAAGCTTTCTTT. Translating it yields CASSPSGPNTEAFF. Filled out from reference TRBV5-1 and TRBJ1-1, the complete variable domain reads KAGVTQTPRYLIKTRGQQVTLSCSPISGHRSVSWYQQTPGQGLQFLFEYFSETQRNKGNFPGRFSGRQFSNSRSEMNVSTLELGDSALYLCASSPSGPNTEAFFGQGTRLTVV.

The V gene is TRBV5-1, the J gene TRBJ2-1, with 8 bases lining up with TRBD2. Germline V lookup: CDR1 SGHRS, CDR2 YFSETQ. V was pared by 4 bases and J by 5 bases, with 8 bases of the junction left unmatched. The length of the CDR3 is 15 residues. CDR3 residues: CASSLGLVIDNEQFF. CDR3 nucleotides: TGCGCCAGCAGCCTGGGACTAGTAATCGACAATGAGCAGTTCTTC. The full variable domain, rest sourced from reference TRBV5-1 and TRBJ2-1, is KAGVTQTPRYLIKTRGQQVTLSCSPISGHRSVSWYQQTPGQGLQFLFEYFSETQRNKGNFPGRFSGRQFSNSRSEMNVSTLELGDSALYLCASSLGLVIDNEQFFGPGTRLTVL.

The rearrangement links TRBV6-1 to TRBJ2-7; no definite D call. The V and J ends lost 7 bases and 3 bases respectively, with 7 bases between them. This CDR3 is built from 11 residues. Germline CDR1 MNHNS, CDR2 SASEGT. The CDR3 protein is CASNTNYEQYF. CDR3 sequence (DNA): TGTGCCAGCAACACGAACTACGAGCAGTACTTC.

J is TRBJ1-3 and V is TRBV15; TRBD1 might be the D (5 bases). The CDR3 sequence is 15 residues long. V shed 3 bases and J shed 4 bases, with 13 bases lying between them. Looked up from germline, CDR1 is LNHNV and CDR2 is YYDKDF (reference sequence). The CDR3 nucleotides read TGTGCCACCAGCAGTTCCTCGGGACCCGGAAACACCATATATTTT. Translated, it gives CATSSSSGPGNTIYF.

The CDR3 bases are TGTGCCAGCAGCATGAGGACTAGCCCAGATACGCAGTATTTT. It is translated as CASSMRTSPDTQYF. The chain has TRBV7-8 and TRBJ2-3; TRBD2 agrees at 8 bases. Losses at the gene ends were 5 bases for V and 4 bases for J; bases not matched to a gene: 5. The germline V gene encodes CDR1 SGHVS and CDR2 FQNEAQ. This CDR3 has 14 residues.

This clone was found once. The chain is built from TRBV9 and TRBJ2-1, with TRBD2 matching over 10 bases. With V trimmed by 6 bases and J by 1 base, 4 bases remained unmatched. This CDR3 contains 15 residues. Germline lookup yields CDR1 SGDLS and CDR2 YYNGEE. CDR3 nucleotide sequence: TGTGCCAGCACCCCAGCGGGAGGGTCCTACAATGAGCAGTTCTTC. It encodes CASTPAGGSYNEQFF.

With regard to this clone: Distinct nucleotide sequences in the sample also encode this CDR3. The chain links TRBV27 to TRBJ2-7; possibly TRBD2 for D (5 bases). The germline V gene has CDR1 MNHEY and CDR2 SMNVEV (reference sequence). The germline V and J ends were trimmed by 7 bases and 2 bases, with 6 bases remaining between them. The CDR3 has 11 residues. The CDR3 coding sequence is TGTGCCAGCACCGGGACCTACGAGCAGTACTTC. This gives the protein CASTGTYEQYF.

CDR3 sequence reads: CASSLVRQWNSEQYF. The CDR3, as DNA: TGTGCCAGCAGCTTGGTCCGCCAGTGGAACTCCGAGCAGTACTTC. The V and J genes are TRBV5-6 and TRBJ2-7; D uncertain. V was shortened by 0 bases and J by 6 bases, with 16 bases between the two germline ends. The germline V gene has CDR1 SGHDT and CDR2 YYEEEE. The CDR3 sequence is 15 residues long.

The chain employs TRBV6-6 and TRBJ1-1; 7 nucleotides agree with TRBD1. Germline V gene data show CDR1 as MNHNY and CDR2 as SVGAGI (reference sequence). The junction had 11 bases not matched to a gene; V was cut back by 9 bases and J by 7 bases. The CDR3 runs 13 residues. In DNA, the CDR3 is TGTGCCAGTCCCTGCGAGGGGGCGGGTGAAGCTTTCTTT. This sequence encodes CASPCEGAGEAFF.

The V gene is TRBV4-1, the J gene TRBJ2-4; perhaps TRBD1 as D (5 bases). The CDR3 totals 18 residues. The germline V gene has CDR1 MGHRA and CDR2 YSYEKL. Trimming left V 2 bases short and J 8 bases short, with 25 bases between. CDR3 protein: CASSQTHIRGLTRHIQYF. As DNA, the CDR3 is TGCGCCAGCAGCCAAACCCACATTAGGGGTCTAACCCGGCACATTCAGTACTTC.

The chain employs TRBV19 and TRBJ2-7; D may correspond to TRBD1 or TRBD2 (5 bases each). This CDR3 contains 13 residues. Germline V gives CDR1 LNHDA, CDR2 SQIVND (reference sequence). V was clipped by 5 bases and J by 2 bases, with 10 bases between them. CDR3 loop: CASSARDAYEQYF. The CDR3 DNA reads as TGTGCCAGTAGTGCCCGGGACGCCTACGAGCAGTACTTC.

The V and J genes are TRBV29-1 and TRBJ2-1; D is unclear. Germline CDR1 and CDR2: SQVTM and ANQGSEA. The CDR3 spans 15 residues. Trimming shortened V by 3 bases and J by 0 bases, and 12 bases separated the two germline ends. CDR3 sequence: CSVEGVLSSYNEQFF. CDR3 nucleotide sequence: TGCAGCGTTGAGGGTGTACTGAGCTCCTACAATGAGCAGTTCTTC.

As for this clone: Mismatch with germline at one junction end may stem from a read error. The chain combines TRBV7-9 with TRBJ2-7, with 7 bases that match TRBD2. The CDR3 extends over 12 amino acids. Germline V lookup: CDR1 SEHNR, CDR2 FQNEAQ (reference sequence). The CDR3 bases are TGTGCCAGCGCGGATGCACTAGCGCAAAAACACTTC. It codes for CASADALAQKHF.

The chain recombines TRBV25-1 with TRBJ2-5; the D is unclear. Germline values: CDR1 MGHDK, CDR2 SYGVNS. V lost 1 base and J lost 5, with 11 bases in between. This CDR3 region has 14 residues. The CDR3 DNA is TGTGCCAGCAGTGAATCCCTCCCCTGGGAGACCCAGTACTTC. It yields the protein CASSESLPWETQYF.

CDR3 sequence: CASSFLGYNEQFF. The CDR3 DNA reads as TGTGCCAGCAGTTTTTTGGGGTACAATGAGCAGTTCTTC. This rearrangement joins TRBV28 to TRBJ2-1; D is unclear. Germline V gene lookup returns CDR1 MDHEN and CDR2 SYDVKM. The CDR3 is made up of 13 amino acids. Deletions cut 3 bases from V and 4 bases from J, with 7 bases between.

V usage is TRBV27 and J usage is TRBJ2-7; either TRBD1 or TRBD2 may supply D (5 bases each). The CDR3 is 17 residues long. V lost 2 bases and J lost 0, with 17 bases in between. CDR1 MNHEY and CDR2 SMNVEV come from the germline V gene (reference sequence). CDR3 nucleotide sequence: TGTGCCAGCAGTTTAAGAGGGGAAGGCGAGAGCTCCTACGAGCAGTACTTC. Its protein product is CASSLRGEGESSYEQYF.

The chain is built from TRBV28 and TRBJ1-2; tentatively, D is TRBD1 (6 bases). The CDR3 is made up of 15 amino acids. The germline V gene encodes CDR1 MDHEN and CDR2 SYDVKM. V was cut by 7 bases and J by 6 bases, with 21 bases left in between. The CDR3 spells CASTPRRGHRDGYTF. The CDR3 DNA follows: TGTGCCAGCACCCCGCGGCGGGGGCACCGAGATGGCTACACCTTC.